These 11 T cell receptor beta chains came from one sample sequenced in a study of shared clonotypes between healthy human individuals. Some clones are missing from TCRdb's copy, which holds only in-frame ones; the method was immunoSEQ multiplex PCR. Counted here are about 320,000 clones, around 90% occurring once; the ten biggest clones make up around 15%. Sequences were obtained from memory CD8+ T cells sorted from blood. As to subset: CD45RO+ cells pooled with CCR7-negative TemRA cells. The receptor source for this set is a man aged 18 to 35 in good health.

This clone occurred once. The rearrangement links TRBV6-4 to TRBJ1-1, with D maybe TRBD1 (6 bases). CDR3 length equals 14 residues. CDR1 MRHNA and CDR2 SNTAGT come from the germline V gene. Trimming left V 10 bases short and J 1 base short, with 16 bases between. The CDR3 DNA reads as TGTGCCATCACCCGGGCAGGGGAGAACACTGAAGCTTTCTTT. Protein sequence: CAITRAGENTEAFF.

V gene TRBV28 combines with J gene TRBJ2-7, with a possible D match to TRBD2 (7 bases). This CDR3 region has 17 residues. Germline loops: CDR1 MDHEN, CDR2 SYDVKM. Trimming shortened V by 6 bases and J by 10 bases, and 31 bases separated the two germline ends. For the CDR3, the DNA is TGTGCCAGCAGCGAGACTAACAGGTTGGGGGGGCTTCTGGGCCAGTACTTC. Translation gives CASSETNRLGGLLGQYF.

V is TRBV4-1 and J is TRBJ1-5, with TRBD1 identical over 8 bases. This CDR3 spans 15 amino acids. The trim removed 4 bases at V and 6 bases at J, leaving 8 bases unmatched. Germline CDR1 MGHRA, CDR2 YSYEKL. Here the CDR3 reads CASSPGQGGGQPQHF. The CDR3 nucleotides are TGCGCCAGCAGCCCCGGACAGGGAGGAGGTCAGCCCCAGCATTTT.

The J gene is TRBJ2-3, the V gene TRBV27, with TRBD2 matching over 9 bases. CDR3 length: 15 residues. Germline-derived CDR1 and CDR2 are MNHEY and SMNVEV (reference sequence). The trim removed 5 bases at V and 5 bases at J, leaving 8 bases unmatched. The CDR3 DNA follows: TGTGCCAGCAGTGTGACTAGCGGAGGTGGAGATACGCAGTATTTT. This codes for CASSVTSGGGDTQYF.

This clone was picked up a small number of times. This rearrangement joins TRBV7-2 to TRBJ1-1, with a tentative D call TRBD1 (6 bases). This CDR3 region has 12 residues. Germline CDR1 reads SGHTA; CDR2 reads FQGNSA. Trimming left V 2 bases short and J 9 bases short, with 10 bases between. For the CDR3, the DNA is TGTGCCAGCAGCTTAACAGGGAGGAAAGCTTTCTTT. It is translated as CASSLTGRKAFF.

This chain joins TRBV6-1 and TRBJ1-2, with D maybe TRBD1 (6 bases). Deletions cut 2 bases from V and 1 base from J, with 17 bases between. There are 17 residues in the CDR3. CDR1 and CDR2 (germline): MNHNS, SASEGT. The CDR3 loop is CASSEYRTARNNYGYTF. CDR3 DNA: TGTGCCAGCAGTGAATACCGGACAGCGAGGAATAACTATGGCTACACCTTC.

This rearrangement joins TRBV29-1 to TRBJ2-1; no reliable D call. CDR1 and CDR2 (germline): SQVTM, ANQGSEA. The V gene lost 7 bases and the J gene lost 4 bases, with 20 bases spanning the gap. The length of the CDR3 is 15 residues. CDR3 sequence: CSASNGVLPYNEQFF. CDR3 nucleotide sequence: TGCAGCGCATCTAATGGGGTTTTACCTTACAATGAGCAGTTCTTC.

The J gene is TRBJ2-2, the V gene TRBV29-1; D is ambiguous. CDR1 is SQVTM and CDR2 is ANQGSEA in the germline V gene. Trimming left V 5 bases short and J 1 base short, with 17 bases between. The CDR3 has 16 amino acids. CDR3 DNA: TGCAGCGTTTCTCACTGGGATCTCCAGAACACCGGGGAGCTGTTTTTT. Its translation: CSVSHWDLQNTGELFF.

V gene TRBV6-1 combines with J gene TRBJ1-1; D is uncertain. The V end was cut by 2 bases, the J end by 2 bases, with 9 bases between. Germline CDR1 is MNHNS and CDR2 is SASEGT. CDR3 length: 14 residues. Here the CDR3 reads CASSELGFNTEAFF. CDR3 nucleotide sequence: TGTGCCAGCAGTGAATTAGGGTTCAACACTGAAGCTTTCTTT.

V is TRBV29-1 and J is TRBJ1-2; TRBD1 might be the D (5 bases). The germline V gene has CDR1 SQVTM and CDR2 ANQGSEA. This CDR3 comprises 11 residues. V lost 4 bases and J 6 bases, leaving 9 bases between the germline ends. CDR3 in DNA: TGCAGCGTTGGGCAGGGCAATGGCTACACCTTC. As protein: CSVGQGNGYTF. The whole variable domain, remainder taken from reference TRBV29-1 and TRBJ1-2, is SAVISQKPSRDICQRGTSLTIQCQVDSQVTMMFWYRQQPGQSLTLIATANQGSEATYESGFVIDKFPISRPNLTFSTLTVSNMSPEDSSIYLCSVGQGNGYTFGSGTRLTVV.

The chain joins TRBV7-9 to TRBJ2-7; D gene unclear. In germline, CDR1 is SEHNR, CDR2 FQNEAQ (reference sequence). The CDR3 extends over 14 amino acids. With 1 base removed from V and 3 bases from J, the gap between germline ends came to 10 bases. The CDR3 bases are TGTGCCAGCAGCTTAGTAATGGGTTACTACGAGCAGTACTTC. Protein: CASSLVMGYYEQYF.